This T cell receptor beta chain was recovered during a study of shared clonotypes between healthy human individuals. Study summary: The plates for each donor numbered three CD4 naive, three CD4 memory, two CD8 naive and one CD8 memory.

With respect to this clone: No antigen is known for it.

Whole-study findings and limits: Naive CD4 clonotypes overlapped across a handful of donors at around 4.8%.

Germline CDR1 and CDR2: MDHEN and SYDVKM. V shed 10 bases and J shed 4 bases, with 15 bases lying between them. CDR3 length: 13 residues. Replicate PCRs run on sorted subsets employed approximately 0.2 ug DNA, about 27,000 T cell genomes. Produced via immunoSEQ multiplex PCR; TCRdb's table is partial and in-frame only. In the table there are about 2.3 million clones, approximately 95% of which are singletons. Input material: naive CD4+ T cells from PBMCs. Subset in this sample: CD45RA+ positively selected. The receptor comes from a man younger than 35 in good health. Some clones in this sample may be carry-over from other donors' samples. The chain recombines TRBV28 with TRBJ2-3; a weak D match, TRBD1 (5 bases). This CDR3 reads CATTGQLADTQYF. The CDR3 coding sequence is TGTGCCACAACCGGACAATTGGCAGATACGCAGTATTTT.